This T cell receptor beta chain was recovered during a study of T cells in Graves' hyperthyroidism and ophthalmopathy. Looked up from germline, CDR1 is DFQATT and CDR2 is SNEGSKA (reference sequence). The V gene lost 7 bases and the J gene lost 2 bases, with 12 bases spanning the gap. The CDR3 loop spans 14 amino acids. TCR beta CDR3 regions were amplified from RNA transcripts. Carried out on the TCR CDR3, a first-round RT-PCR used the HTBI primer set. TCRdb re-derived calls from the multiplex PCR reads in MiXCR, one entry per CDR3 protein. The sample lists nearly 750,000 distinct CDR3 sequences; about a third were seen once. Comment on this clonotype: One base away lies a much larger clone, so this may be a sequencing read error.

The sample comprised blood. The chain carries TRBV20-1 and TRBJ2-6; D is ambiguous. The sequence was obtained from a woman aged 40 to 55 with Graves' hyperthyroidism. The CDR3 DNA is TGCAGTGTGGAACGACAACCTGGGGCCAACGTCCTGACTTTC. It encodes CSVERQPGANVLTF.